This TCR beta chain was recovered during a study of blood T cell repertoires in COVID-19. Study in general: Both acute and convalescent COVID-19 samples were obtained from the United States, Italy and Spain.

CDR3 length: 14 residues. Germline V gene lookup returns CDR1 SEHNR and CDR2 FQNEAQ (reference sequence). Trimming took off 8 bases at V and 0 bases at J, with 14 bases between the two ends. Only in-frame clones appear in the TCRdb table, and some are missing; sequencing was by immunoSEQ multiplex PCR. This table has about 500,000 clones, roughly nine tenths appearing once. The material sequenced was peripheral blood. The TCR sequence derives from a young man with COVID-19, enrolled during active disease. The rearrangement links TRBV7-9 to TRBJ2-7, with D perhaps TRBD2 (6 bases). The CDR3 nucleotides are TGTGCCAGCGGACGGGGGTTCCTCTCCTACGAGCAGTACTTC. It yields the protein CASGRGFLSYEQYF.